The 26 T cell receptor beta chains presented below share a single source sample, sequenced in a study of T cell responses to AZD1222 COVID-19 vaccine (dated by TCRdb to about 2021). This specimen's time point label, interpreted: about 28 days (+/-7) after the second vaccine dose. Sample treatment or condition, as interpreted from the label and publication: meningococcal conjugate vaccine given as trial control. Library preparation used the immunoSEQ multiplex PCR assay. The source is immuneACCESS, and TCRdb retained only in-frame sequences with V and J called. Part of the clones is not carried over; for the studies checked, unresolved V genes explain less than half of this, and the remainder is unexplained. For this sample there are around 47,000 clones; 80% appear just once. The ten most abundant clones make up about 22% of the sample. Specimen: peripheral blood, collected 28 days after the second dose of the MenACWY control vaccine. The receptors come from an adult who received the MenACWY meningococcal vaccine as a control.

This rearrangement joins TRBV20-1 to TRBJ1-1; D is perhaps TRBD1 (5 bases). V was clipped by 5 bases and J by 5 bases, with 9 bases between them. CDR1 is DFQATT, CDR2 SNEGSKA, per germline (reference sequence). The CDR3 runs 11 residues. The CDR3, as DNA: TGCAGTGCTTCCGGGGGGACTGAAGCTTTCTTT. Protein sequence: CSASGGTEAFF.

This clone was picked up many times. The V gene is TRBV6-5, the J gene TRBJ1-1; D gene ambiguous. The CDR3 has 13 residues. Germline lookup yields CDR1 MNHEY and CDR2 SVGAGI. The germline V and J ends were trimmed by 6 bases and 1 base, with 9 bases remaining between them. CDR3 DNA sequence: TGTGCCAGCAGGCGCCGACAGAACACTGAAGCTTTCTTT. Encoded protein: CASRRRQNTEAFF.

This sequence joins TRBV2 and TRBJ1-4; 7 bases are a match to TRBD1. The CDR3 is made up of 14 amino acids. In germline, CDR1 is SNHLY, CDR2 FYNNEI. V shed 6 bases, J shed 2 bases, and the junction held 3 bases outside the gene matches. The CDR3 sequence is CASRDRATNEKLFF. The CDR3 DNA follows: TGTGCCAGCAGAGACAGGGCCACTAATGAAAAACTGTTTTTT.

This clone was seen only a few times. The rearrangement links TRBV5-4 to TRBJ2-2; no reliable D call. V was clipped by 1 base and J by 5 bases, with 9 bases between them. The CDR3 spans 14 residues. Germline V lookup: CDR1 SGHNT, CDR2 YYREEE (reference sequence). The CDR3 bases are TGTGCCAGCAGCTTGTTTGGACCGACCGGGGAGCTGTTTTTT. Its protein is CASSLFGPTGELFF.

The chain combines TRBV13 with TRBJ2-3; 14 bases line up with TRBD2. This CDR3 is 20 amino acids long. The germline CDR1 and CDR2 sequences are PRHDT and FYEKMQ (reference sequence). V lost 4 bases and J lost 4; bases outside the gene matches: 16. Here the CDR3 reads CASSSKTRTSGRPLPDTQYF. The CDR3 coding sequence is TGTGCCAGCAGCTCGAAAACCAGGACTAGCGGGAGGCCACTCCCAGATACGCAGTATTTT.

The CDR3 DNA is TGTGCCTGGAGTCCTGGAGTGGGGGAAAACACTGAAGCTTTCTTT. As protein: CAWSPGVGENTEAFF. The gene calls are TRBV30 and TRBJ1-1, with D maybe TRBD1 (5 bases). Trimming stripped 2 bases from V and 2 bases from J, with 15 bases between. CDR3 size: 15 residues. Germline CDR1 is GTSNPN and CDR2 is SVGIG (reference sequence).

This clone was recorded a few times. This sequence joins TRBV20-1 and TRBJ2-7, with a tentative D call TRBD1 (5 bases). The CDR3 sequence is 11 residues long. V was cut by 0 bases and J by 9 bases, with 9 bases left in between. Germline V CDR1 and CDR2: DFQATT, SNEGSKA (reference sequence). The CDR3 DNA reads TGCAGTGCTAGAGATGGTCAGGGGCAGTACTTC. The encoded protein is CSARDGQGQYF.

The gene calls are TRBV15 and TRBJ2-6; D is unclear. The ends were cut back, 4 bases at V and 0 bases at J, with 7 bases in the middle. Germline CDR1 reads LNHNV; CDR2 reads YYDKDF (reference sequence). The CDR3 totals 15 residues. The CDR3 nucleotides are TGTGCCACCAGCAACCGGAACTCTGGGGCCAACGTCCTGACTTTC. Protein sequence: CATSNRNSGANVLTF.

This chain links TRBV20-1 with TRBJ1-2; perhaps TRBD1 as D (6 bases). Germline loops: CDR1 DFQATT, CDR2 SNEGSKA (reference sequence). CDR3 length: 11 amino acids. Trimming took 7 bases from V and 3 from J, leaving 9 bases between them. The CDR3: CSVQGYYGYTF. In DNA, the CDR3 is TGCAGTGTTCAGGGGTACTATGGCTACACCTTC.

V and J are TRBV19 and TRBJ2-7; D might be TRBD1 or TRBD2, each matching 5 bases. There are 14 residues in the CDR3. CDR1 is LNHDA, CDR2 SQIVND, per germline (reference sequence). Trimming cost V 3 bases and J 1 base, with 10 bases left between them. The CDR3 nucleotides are TGTGCCAGTAGTATGCAGGGCGGGTCCTACGAGCAGTACTTC. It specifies CASSMQGGSYEQYF. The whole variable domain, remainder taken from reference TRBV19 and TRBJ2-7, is DGGITQSPKYLFRKEGQNVTLSCEQNLNHDAMYWYRQDPGQGLRLIYYSQIVNDFQKGDIAEGYSVSREKKESFPLTVTSAQKNPTAFYLCASSMQGGSYEQYFGPGTRLTVT.

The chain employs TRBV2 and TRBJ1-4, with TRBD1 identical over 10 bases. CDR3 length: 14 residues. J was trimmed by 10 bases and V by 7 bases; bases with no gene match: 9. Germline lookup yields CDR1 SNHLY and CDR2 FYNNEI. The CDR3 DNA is TGTGCCAGCATGAAAGGGACAGGGGACGGAAAACTGTTTTTT. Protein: CASMKGTGDGKLFF.

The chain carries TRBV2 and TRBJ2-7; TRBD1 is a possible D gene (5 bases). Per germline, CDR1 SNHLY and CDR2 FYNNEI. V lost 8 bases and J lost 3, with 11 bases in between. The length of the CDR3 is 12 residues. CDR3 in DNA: TGTGCCAGCGCAGGGCCGAACTACGAGCAGTACGTC. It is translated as CASAGPNYEQYV.

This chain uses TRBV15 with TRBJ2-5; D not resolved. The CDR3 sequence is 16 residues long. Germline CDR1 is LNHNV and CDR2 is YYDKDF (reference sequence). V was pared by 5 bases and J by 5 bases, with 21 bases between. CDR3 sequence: CATSCGDTTVGETQYF. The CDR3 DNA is TGTGCCACCAGCTGTGGAGACACGACCGTGGGCGAGACCCAGTACTTC.

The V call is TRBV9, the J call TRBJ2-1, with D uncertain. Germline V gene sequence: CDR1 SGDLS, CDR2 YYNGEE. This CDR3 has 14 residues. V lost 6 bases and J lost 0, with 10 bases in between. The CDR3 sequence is CASTNPSSYNEQFF. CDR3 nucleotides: TGTGCCAGCACCAACCCGAGCTCCTACAATGAGCAGTTCTTC.

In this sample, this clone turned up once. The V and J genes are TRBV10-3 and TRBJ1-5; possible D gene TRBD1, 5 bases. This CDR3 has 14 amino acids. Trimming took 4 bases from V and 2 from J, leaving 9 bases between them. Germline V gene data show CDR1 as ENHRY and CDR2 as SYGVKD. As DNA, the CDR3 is TGTGCCATCAGTGCCGGGGCGGGCAATCAGCCCCAGCATTTT. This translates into CAISAGAGNQPQHF.

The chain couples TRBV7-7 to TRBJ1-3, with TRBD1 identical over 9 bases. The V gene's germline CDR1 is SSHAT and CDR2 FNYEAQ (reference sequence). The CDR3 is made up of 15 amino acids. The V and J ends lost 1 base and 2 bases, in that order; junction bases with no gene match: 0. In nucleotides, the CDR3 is TGTGCCAGCAGCTTAGGACAGGGGGCTGGAAACACCATATATTTT. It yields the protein CASSLGQGAGNTIYF. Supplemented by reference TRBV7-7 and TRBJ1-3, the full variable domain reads GAGVSQSPRYKVTKRGQDVTLRCDPISSHATLYWYQQALGQGPEFLTYFNYEAQPDKSGLPSDRFSAERPEGSISTLTIQRTEQRDSAMYRCASSLGQGAGNTIYFGEGSWLTVV.

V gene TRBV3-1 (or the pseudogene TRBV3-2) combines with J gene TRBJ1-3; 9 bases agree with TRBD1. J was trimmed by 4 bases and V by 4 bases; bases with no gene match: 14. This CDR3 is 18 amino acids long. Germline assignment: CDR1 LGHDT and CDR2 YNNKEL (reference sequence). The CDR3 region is CASSPRDRAPRSGNTIYF. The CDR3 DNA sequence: TGTGCCAGCAGCCCCAGGGACAGGGCACCGAGATCGGGAAACACCATATATTTT.

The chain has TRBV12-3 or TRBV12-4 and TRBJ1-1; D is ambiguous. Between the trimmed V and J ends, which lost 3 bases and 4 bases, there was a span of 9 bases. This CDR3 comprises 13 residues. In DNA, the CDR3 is TGTGCCAGCAGTTTCAGGATGGGCACTGAAGCTTTCTTT. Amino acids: CASSFRMGTEAFF.

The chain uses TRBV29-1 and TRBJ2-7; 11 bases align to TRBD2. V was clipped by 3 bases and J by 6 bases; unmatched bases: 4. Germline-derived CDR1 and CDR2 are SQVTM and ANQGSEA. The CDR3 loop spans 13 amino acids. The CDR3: CSVDGLAGGEQYF. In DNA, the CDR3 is TGCAGCGTTGATGGCCTAGCGGGAGGCGAGCAGTACTTC.

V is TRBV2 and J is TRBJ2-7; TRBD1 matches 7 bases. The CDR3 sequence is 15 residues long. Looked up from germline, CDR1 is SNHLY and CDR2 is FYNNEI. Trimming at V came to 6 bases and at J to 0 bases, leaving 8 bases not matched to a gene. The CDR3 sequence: CASRAGTASSYEQYV. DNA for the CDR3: TGTGCCAGCAGGGCCGGGACAGCGAGCTCCTACGAGCAGTACGTC.

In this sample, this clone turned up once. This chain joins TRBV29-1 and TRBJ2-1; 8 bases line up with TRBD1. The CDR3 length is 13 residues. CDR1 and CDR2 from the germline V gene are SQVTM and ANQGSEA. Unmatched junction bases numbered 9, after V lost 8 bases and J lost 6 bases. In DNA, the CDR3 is TGCAGCCTACGACAGGGGTTAGGCAATGAGCAGTTCTTC. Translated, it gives CSLRQGLGNEQFF.

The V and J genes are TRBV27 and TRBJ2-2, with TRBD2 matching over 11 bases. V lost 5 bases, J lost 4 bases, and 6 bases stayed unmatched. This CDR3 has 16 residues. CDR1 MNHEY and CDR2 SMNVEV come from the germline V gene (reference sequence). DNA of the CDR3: TGTGCCAGCAGTCCTACCGGGACTAGCGGCACCGGGGAGCTGTTTTTT. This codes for CASSPTGTSGTGELFF.

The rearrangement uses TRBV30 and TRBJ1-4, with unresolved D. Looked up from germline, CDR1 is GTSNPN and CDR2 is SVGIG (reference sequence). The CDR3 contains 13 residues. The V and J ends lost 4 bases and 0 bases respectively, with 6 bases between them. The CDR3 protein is CAWNRATNEKLFF. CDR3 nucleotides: TGTGCCTGGAACCGGGCAACTAATGAAAAACTGTTTTTT.

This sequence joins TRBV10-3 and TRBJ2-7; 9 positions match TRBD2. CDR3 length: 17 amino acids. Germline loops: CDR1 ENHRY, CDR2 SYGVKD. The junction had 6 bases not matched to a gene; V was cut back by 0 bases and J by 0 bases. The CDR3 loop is CAISESLAGDNSYEQYF. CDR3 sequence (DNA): TGTGCCATCAGTGAGTCGTTAGCGGGAGACAACTCCTACGAGCAGTACTTC.

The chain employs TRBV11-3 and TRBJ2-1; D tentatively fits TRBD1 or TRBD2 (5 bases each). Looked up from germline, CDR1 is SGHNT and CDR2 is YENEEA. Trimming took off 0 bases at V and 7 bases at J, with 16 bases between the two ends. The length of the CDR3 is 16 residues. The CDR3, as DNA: TGTGCCAGCAGCTTAGAAGGTATTGGGGGAGTAAATGAGCAGTTCTTC. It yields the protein CASSLEGIGGVNEQFF.

The CDR3 spells CASSQVSHTEQYV. The CDR3, as DNA: TGTGCCAGCAGCCAAGTTAGTCACACCGAGCAGTACGTC. This chain connects TRBV14 to TRBJ2-7; D not certain. Germline CDR1 SGHDN, CDR2 FVKESK. Trimming cost V 1 base and J 6 bases, with 10 bases left between them. The CDR3 totals 13 residues.